This T cell receptor beta chain was identified during a study of cytomegalovirus exposure and HLA in healthy donors. It was with 60 Vbeta and 13 Jbeta primers that the PCR ran. Measured with immunoSEQ multiplex PCR; TCRdb has only the in-frame clones, and not every one. The sample has fewer than 300,000 clones, over 70% seen once. Germline V gene lookup returns CDR1 SGHDT and CDR2 YYEEEE. CDR3 length: 15 amino acids. The rearrangement uses TRBV5-6 and TRBJ2-5; a weak D match, TRBD1 (7 bases). TRBJ2-7 explains the end of the DNA better; the J call may be wrong. The sample taken for sequencing was PBMCs. This sequence originates from a girl aged 2 to 10 in good health and CMV-seronegative. The CDR3 loop is CASSPQGGISYEQYF. The CDR3 bases are TGTGCCAGCAGTCCTCAGGGGGGAATCTCCTACGAGCAGTACTTC.